The 29 T cell receptor beta chains presented below share a single source sample, sequenced in a study of regulatory T cells in long-lasting Graves disease. Regarding time point: newly diagnosed GD, antithyroid drugs for less than 3 months. With RNA extracted from PBMCs as input, the TCR library was made. Libraries of TCR beta came from iRepertoire HTBI primers plus Arm-PCR of CDR3 regions. TCRdb fed the multiplex PCR reads into MiXCR, producing one record per CDR3 protein. The sample has 510,000 or so distinct CDR3 sequences, around 13% seen once. The data were also submitted as part of a second study, on T cells in Graves' hyperthyroidism and ophthalmopathy.

The sample was peripheral blood mononuclear cells (PBMCs), taken at new diagnosis, from a patient treated with antithyroid drugs. The receptors come from a woman between 25 and 40 years old with Graves disease.

A word on this clonotype: This may be a read error, as it is one base from a much larger clone. The chain joins TRBV30 to TRBJ2-3, with 10 bases that match TRBD2. The CDR3 consists of 17 residues. Germline lookup yields CDR1 GTSNPN and CDR2 SVGIG (reference sequence). CDR3 residues: CAWSVSRTSGSTDPQYF. CDR3 nucleotide sequence: TGTGCCTGGAGTGTTTCCCGGACTAGCGGTAGCACAGATCCGCAGTATTTT.

This clonotype was counted only a few times. V is TRBV18 and J is TRBJ2-1, with D unresolved. V was clipped by 2 bases and J by 3 bases, with 8 bases between them. CDR1 and CDR2 from the germline V gene are KGHSH and LQKENI. This CDR3 has 14 residues. Here the CDR3 reads CASSPERSYNEQFF. As DNA, the CDR3 is TGTGCCAGCTCACCAGAAAGGAGCTACAATGAGCAGTTCTTC.

Remarks on this clonotype: A much larger clone differs from this one at a single base, so this may be a read error. The chain joins TRBV2 to TRBJ1-3; the D is unclear. Germline assignment: CDR1 SNHLY and CDR2 FYNNEI. The CDR3 contains 16 residues. The CDR3 loop reads CSSSEGLSGSGNTIYF. The CDR3 DNA sequence: TGTTCCAGCAGTGAAGGGCTGTCCGGCTCTGGAAACACCATATATTTT.

On this clonotype: Germline is not matched at one junction end, which may reflect a read error. The chain has TRBV7-2 and TRBJ1-2; tentative D call: TRBD1 (6 bases). Germline values: CDR1 SGHTA, CDR2 FQGNSA. The CDR3 has 15 residues. The CDR3 bases are TGTGCCAGCAGCGTAGCGACAGGATTAGAGTTAGGCTACACCTTC. It specifies CASSVATGLELGYTF.

Only a few counts were recorded for this clonotype. This chain uses TRBV25-1 with TRBJ1-1; D call uncertain. Trimming removed 3 bases at V and 4 bases at J, with 12 bases between. CDR1 is MGHDK, CDR2 SYGVNS, per germline. The CDR3 sequence is 14 residues long. As DNA, the CDR3 is TGTGCCAGCAGTGAGGGAAGAGGGATCACTGAAGCTTTCTTT. Residues: CASSEGRGITEAFF.

This clonotype came up many times. The rearrangement uses TRBV27 and TRBJ2-1, with unresolved D. The CDR3 length is 12 residues. Germline CDR1 MNHEY, CDR2 SMNVEV (reference sequence). V gave up 6 bases and J gave up 2 bases, with 5 bases separating them. The CDR3 bases are TGTGCCAGCAGCTACCCCTACAATGAGCAGTTCTTC. Its protein is CASSYPYNEQFF.

The chain carries TRBV11-3 and TRBJ2-5; D is undetermined. The V end was cut by 5 bases, the J end by 8 bases, with 9 bases between. The CDR3 spans 11 residues. CDR1 is SGHNT, CDR2 YENEEA, per germline. CDR3 sequence: CASSARGTQYF. The CDR3 nucleotides are TGTGCCAGCAGCGCGCGCGGAACCCAGTACTTC.

The chain recombines TRBV10-1 with TRBJ2-2; tentatively, D is TRBD2 (5 bases). Trimming left V 3 bases short and J 0 bases short, with 5 bases between. Germline CDR1 reads WNHNN; CDR2 reads SYGVQD (reference sequence). This CDR3 has 14 residues. The CDR3 loop is CASSDGTNTGELFF. Written as DNA, the CDR3 is TGCGCCAGCAGTGACGGGACGAACACCGGGGAGCTGTTTTTT.

The sample holds many counts of this clonotype. This chain links TRBV5-5 with TRBJ2-5, with 7 bases aligning to TRBD1. The CDR3 extends over 14 amino acids. V lost 4 bases, J lost 5 bases, and 8 bases stayed unmatched. Germline CDR1 is SGHKS and CDR2 is YYEKEE (reference sequence). CDR3 in DNA: TGTGCCAGCAGCCCTGGGACAGTCGGCGAGACCCAGTACTTC. Translated: CASSPGTVGETQYF.

This clonotype has ten or more counts. The chain has TRBV7-2 and TRBJ1-5; D unresolved. Germline V gene sequence: CDR1 SGHTA, CDR2 FQGNSA. This CDR3 is built from 13 residues. V was shortened by 4 bases and J by 4 bases, with 8 bases between the two germline ends. The CDR3 loop reads CASSSSWNQPQHF. CDR3 DNA: TGTGCCAGCAGCTCATCCTGGAATCAGCCCCAGCATTTT. The variable domain in full, with the rest retrieved from reference TRBV7-2 and TRBJ1-5, is GAGVSQSPSNKVTEKGKDVELRCDPISGHTALYWYRQSLGQGLEFLIYFQGNSAPDKSGLPSDRFSAERTGGSVSTLTIQRTQQEDSAVYLCASSSSWNQPQHFGDGTRLSIL.

This clonotype was counted between two and nine times. The gene calls are TRBV10-3 and TRBJ1-3; D call uncertain. V was cut by 6 bases and J by 1 base, with 10 bases left in between. Germline V gene sequence: CDR1 ENHRY, CDR2 SYGVKD. CDR3 length: 14 residues. The CDR3: CAISQTLSGNTIYF. DNA for the CDR3: TGTGCCATCAGCCAGACACTGTCTGGAAACACCATATATTTT.

This clonotype was counted only a few times. The chain employs TRBV28 and TRBJ2-7; TRBD1 might be the D (7 bases). The CDR3 has 15 amino acids. V was shortened by 5 bases and J by 3 bases, with 17 bases between the two germline ends. CDR1 is MDHEN and CDR2 is SYDVKM in the germline V gene. The DNA of the CDR3 is TGTGCCAGCAGTACGCGGGGACAGTTTTTCTACGAGCAGTACTTC. Its translation: CASSTRGQFFYEQYF.

There are many counts of this clonotype. V gene TRBV12-3 or TRBV12-4 combines with J gene TRBJ1-1; D perhaps matches TRBD1 (6 bases). The V gene lost 6 bases and the J gene lost 1 base, with 15 bases spanning the gap. This CDR3 is 15 amino acids long. CDR3 in DNA: TGTGCCAGCAGCCTCCAGGGGATCAGGAACACTGAAGCTTTCTTT. It specifies CASSLQGIRNTEAFF.

Ten or more counts support this clonotype. The chain couples TRBV27 to TRBJ2-7; D gene ambiguous. V shed 6 bases and J shed 2 bases, with 8 bases lying between them. Germline V gene sequence: CDR1 MNHEY, CDR2 SMNVEV (reference sequence). This CDR3 comprises 12 residues. The CDR3 spells CASREYPYEQYF. CDR3 DNA: TGTGCCAGCAGAGAATACCCCTACGAGCAGTACTTC.

Only a few counts were recorded for this clonotype. The rearrangement uses TRBV9 and TRBJ2-5; 10 bases map to TRBD2. In germline, CDR1 is SGDLS, CDR2 YYNGEE. The V gene end was trimmed by 3 bases and the J gene end by 5 bases; junction bases not matched to a gene: 7. The CDR3 has 15 residues. CDR3 sequence: CASSDPAGGLETQYF. DNA of the CDR3: TGTGCCAGCAGCGACCCAGCGGGAGGGCTGGAGACCCAGTACTTC.

The chain has TRBV7-2 and TRBJ1-2; no clear D gene. This CDR3 comprises 16 residues. From germline, CDR1 is SGHTA and CDR2 FQGNSA. V was shortened by 5 bases and J by 8 bases, with 24 bases between the two germline ends. CDR3 protein: CASSTLSISPDRGYTF. The CDR3 DNA is TGTGCCAGCAGCACCCTTAGTATTTCCCCTGATAGAGGCTACACCTTC.

In regard to this clonotype: A much larger clone lies a single base off, so this may be a read error. This sequence joins TRBV7-3 and TRBJ1-1; possible D gene TRBD1, 5 bases. The V and J ends lost 7 bases and 4 bases respectively, with 13 bases between them. The CDR3 has 13 amino acids. Germline CDR1 reads SGHTA; CDR2 reads FQGTGA. In DNA, the CDR3 is TGTGCCAGCAACCTAGGGGAGGCCACTGAAGCTTTCTTT. Translation gives CASNLGEATEAFF.

This clonotype was seen a handful of times. The chain links TRBV28 to TRBJ2-2; 8 bases agree with TRBD2. From germline, CDR1 is MDHEN and CDR2 SYDVKM. The CDR3 sequence is 15 residues long. With V trimmed by 5 bases and J by 1 base, 3 bases remained unmatched. CDR3: CASSPRGGNTGELFF. In DNA form, the CDR3 reads TGTGCCAGCAGTCCCCGGGGGGGGAACACCGGGGAGCTGTTTTTT.

This clonotype occurred a few times. The V call is TRBV19, the J call TRBJ1-1; 8 bases align to TRBD1. Trimming cost V 4 bases and J 6 bases; bases outside gene matches: 7. This CDR3 contains 14 residues. Germline loops: CDR1 LNHDA, CDR2 SQIVND (reference sequence). The CDR3 protein is CASSTLQGVSEAFF. The CDR3 DNA is TGTGCCAGTAGTACCTTACAGGGGGTCTCTGAAGCTTTCTTT.

This clonotype was counted many times. This rearrangement joins TRBV6-2 or TRBV6-3 to TRBJ1-1, with D hard to call. The V end lost 2 bases, the J end lost 1 base, and 8 bases lay between the germline ends. The CDR3 loop spans 14 amino acids. Germline V gene data show CDR1 as MNHEY and CDR2 as SVGEGT. This CDR3 is CASSYAVRNTEAFF. DNA for the CDR3: TGTGCCAGCAGTTACGCAGTGAGGAACACTGAAGCTTTCTTT.

This clonotype was seen a few times. The J gene is TRBJ2-5, the V gene TRBV5-1, with 8 bases that match TRBD1. The CDR3 runs 16 residues. Germline values: CDR1 SGHRS, CDR2 YFSETQ. Trimming at V came to 4 bases and at J to 1 base, leaving 9 bases not matched to a gene. CDR3 region: CASSGDRIGFQETQYF. The CDR3 DNA reads TGCGCCAGCAGCGGGGACAGGATAGGGTTCCAAGAGACCCAGTACTTC.

Concerning this clonotype itself: This may arise from a read error, as a much more abundant clone is one base away. The chain recombines TRBV29-1 with TRBJ1-2; tentative D call: TRBD1 (5 bases). Germline CDR1 is SQVTM and CDR2 is ANQGSEA. V dropped 4 bases and J dropped 6 bases, with 12 bases sitting between them. CDR3 length: 12 amino acids. The CDR3 is CSVVVTVNGYTF. The CDR3 DNA follows: TGCAGCGTTGTCGTGACAGTCAATGGCTACACCTTC.

The CDR3 DNA sequence: TGTGCCAGCCAGAGACTAGCGGGAGAATTAAATGAGCAGTTCTTC. Translation gives CASQRLAGELNEQFF. V is TRBV6-1 and J is TRBJ2-1; 12 bases line up with TRBD2. CDR1 and CDR2 from the germline V gene are MNHNS and SASEGT. This CDR3 is built from 15 residues. V lost 8 bases and J lost 7; bases outside the gene matches: 9.

This clonotype has a count of ten or more. The chain couples TRBV11-2 to TRBJ1-6, with 7 bases identical to TRBD1. Germline V CDR1 and CDR2: SGHAT, FQNNGV. V was clipped by 1 base and J by 6 bases; unmatched bases: 15. This CDR3 comprises 19 residues. The CDR3 nucleotides read TGTGCCAGCAGCTTAGGTCGACTCACCCGGGACAGAATTAATTCACCCCTCCACTTT. Protein product: CASSLGRLTRDRINSPLHF.

This clonotype showed up many times. The chain uses TRBV25-1 and TRBJ2-3, with D tentatively TRBD1 (6 bases). The CDR3 spans 16 residues. Germline V gene lookup returns CDR1 MGHDK and CDR2 SYGVNS. Trimming pared 3 bases from V and 1 base from J, leaving 14 bases between. The CDR3 bases are TGTGCCAGCAGTGACCCGGACAGCATCGGCACAGATACGCAGTATTTT. This sequence encodes CASSDPDSIGTDTQYF. The variable domain in full, with the rest retrieved from reference TRBV25-1 and TRBJ2-3, is EADIYQTPRYLVIGTGKKITLECSQTMGHDKMYWYQQDPGMELHLIHYSYGVNSTEKGDLSSESTVSRIRTEHFPLTLESARPSHTSQYLCASSDPDSIGTDTQYFGPGTRLTVL.

This clonotype was picked up a small number of times. V gene TRBV6-1 combines with J gene TRBJ1-1; D is undetermined. Trimming cost V 8 bases and J 4 bases, with 17 bases left between them. The germline V gene has CDR1 MNHNS and CDR2 SASEGT. The CDR3 runs to 14 residues. CDR3 coding DNA: TGTGCCAGCGAGAGAAGCTCCCGGGGCACTGAAGCTTTCTTT. The encoded protein is CASERSSRGTEAFF.

The J gene is TRBJ1-1, the V gene TRBV5-4; 7 nucleotides match TRBD1. V shed 4 bases and J 7 bases; nucleotides not matched to a gene: 10. This CDR3 is 14 amino acids long. Germline V gene sequence: CDR1 SGHNT, CDR2 YYREEE (reference sequence). In DNA form, the CDR3 reads TGTGCCAGCAGCGCAGACAGGGTGGGAAGTGAAGCTTTCTTT. As protein: CASSADRVGSEAFF.

The CDR3 nucleotides are TGTGCCAGCAGCTTGCAACTAGCGGGGGCTCTGAATGAGCAGTTCTTC. It is translated as CASSLQLAGALNEQFF. The chain employs TRBV7-8 and TRBJ2-1, with 11 bases lining up with TRBD2. The ends lost 3 bases at V and 7 bases at J; junction bases unmatched: 8. The V gene's germline CDR1 is SGHVS and CDR2 FQNEAQ. The CDR3 has 16 residues.

The chain has TRBV6-5 and TRBJ2-5; D not resolved. The CDR3 covers 15 residues. With 0 bases removed from V and 1 base from J, the gap between germline ends came to 9 bases. CDR1 is MNHEY and CDR2 is SVGAGI in the germline V gene. The CDR3 protein is CASSYSRTSQETQYF. DNA of the CDR3: TGTGCCAGCAGTTACTCGAGGACGTCCCAAGAGACCCAGTACTTC.